This T cell receptor beta chain stems from a study of blood T cell repertoires in COVID-19. Study-wide context: Sources were T cells, B-cell-depleted T cells, or PBMCs; the material itself was cDNA or gDNA.

Libraries were prepared by immunoSEQ multiplex PCR; TCRdb keeps only in-frame clonotypes and omits some of them. Of about 180,000 clones detected, approximately 87% appear once; the ten largest clones hold roughly 20%. Per germline, CDR1 SEHNR and CDR2 FQNEAQ (reference sequence). J gave up 0 bases and V 6 bases, and 19 bases lay outside the gene matches. This CDR3 has 19 amino acids. The clonotype comes from a man aged 70 or older with active or convalescent COVID-19. The V and J genes are TRBV7-9 and TRBJ1-1, with 7 bases lining up with TRBD1. Sequencing input: peripheral blood. The CDR3 DNA follows: TGTGCCAGCAGGAGCAACCCCAGGGGGATCTCTAACATGAACACTGAAGCTTTCTTT. It is translated as CASRSNPRGISNMNTEAFF.